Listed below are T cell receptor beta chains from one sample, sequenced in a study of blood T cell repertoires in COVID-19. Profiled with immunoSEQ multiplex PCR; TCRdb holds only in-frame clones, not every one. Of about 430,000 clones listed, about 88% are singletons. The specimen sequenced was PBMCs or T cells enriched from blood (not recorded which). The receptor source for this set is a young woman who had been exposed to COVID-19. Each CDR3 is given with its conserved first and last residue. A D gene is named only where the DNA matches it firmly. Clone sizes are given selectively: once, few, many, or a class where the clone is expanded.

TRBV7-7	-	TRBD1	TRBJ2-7	TGTGCTAGCAGTTCCACAGGGGCTTCCGAGCAGTACTTC	CASSSTGASEQYF
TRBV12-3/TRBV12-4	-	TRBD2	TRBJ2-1	TGTGCCAGCAGTCTGGGACTAGACCAGTTCTTC	CASSLGLDQFF
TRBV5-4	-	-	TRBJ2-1	TGTGCCAGCAGCTTGGTGGCGGGACTGAACAATGAGCAGTTCTTC	CASSLVAGLNNEQFF
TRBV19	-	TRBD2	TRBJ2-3	TGTGCCAGTAGTATTGGGCGGGGGGCCACAGATACGCAGTATTTT	CASSIGRGATDTQYF
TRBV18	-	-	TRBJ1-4	TGTGCCAGCTCACCCTATTTTGCAACTAATGAAAAACTGTTTTTT	CASSPYFATNEKLFF
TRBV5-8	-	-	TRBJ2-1	TGTGCCAGCAGCTCGGAACAGAACTCCTACAATGAGCAGTTCTTC	CASSSEQNSYNEQFF
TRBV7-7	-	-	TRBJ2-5	TGTGCCAGCAGCTTAGGGGTCACGGGGTTTCAAGAGACCCAGTACTTC	CASSLGVTGFQETQYF
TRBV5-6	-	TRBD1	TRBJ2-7	TGTGCCAGCAGCTTCCGGACAGGGGCCGCCGCCTACGAGCAGTACTTC	CASSFRTGAAAYEQYF
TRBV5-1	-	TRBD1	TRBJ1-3	TGCGCCAGCAGCTTGGTGTCAGGGGGAACTGGAAACACCATATATTTT	CASSLVSGGTGNTIYF
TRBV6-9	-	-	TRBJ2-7	TGTGCCAGCAGTTACGACCCACGGCAACTATACGAGCAGTACTTC	CASSYDPRQLYEQYF
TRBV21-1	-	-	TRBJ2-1	TGTGCCAGCAGCATGGCAGGGTCCTACAATGAGCAGTTCTTC	CASSMAGSYNEQFF
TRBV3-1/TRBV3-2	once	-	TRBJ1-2	TGTGCCAGCAGCCAAGTTAGATTCCAGGCAGATGGCTACACCTTC	CASSQVRFQADGYTF
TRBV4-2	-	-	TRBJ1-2	TGTGCCAGCAGCCCCCCCGGGATATCAGGGGTACAGGGCTACACCTTC	CASSPPGISGVQGYTF
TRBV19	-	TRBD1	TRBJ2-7	TGTGCCACCGCCGACAGGGGGACTATATACGAGCAGTACTTC	CATADRGTIYEQYF
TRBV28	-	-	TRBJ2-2	TGTGCCAGCAGTTTAAGACACGCCGGGGAGCTGTTTTTT	CASSLRHAGELFF
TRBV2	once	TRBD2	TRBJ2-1	TGTGCCAGCAGTGAAGCGGGACTAGCGGGACGCTACAATGAGCAGTTCTTC	CASSEAGLAGRYNEQFF
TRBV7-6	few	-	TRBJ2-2	TGTGCCAGCAGCTTAGCCCACTTAAGATCCGGGGAGCTGTTTTTT	CASSLAHLRSGELFF
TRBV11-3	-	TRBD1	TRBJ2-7	TGTGCCAGCAGCCATCAAACCGGGACAGGGGGCCACGAGCAGTACTTC	CASSHQTGTGGHEQYF
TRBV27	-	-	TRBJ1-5	TGTGCCAGCAGTTTATCGGGACTTAATCAGCCCCAGCATTTT	CASSLSGLNQPQHF
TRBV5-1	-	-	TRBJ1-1	TGCGCCAGCAGAACATCTACAGGGAGGGGGAGGCGACATGGTGAAGCTTTCTTT	CASRTSTGRGRRHGEAFF
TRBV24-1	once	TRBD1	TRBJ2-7	TGTGCCACCGGGACAGCCTACGAGCAGTACTTC	CATGTAYEQYF
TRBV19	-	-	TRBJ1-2	TGTGCCAGCAGGGGAAGCGGCTACACCTTC	CASRGSGYTF
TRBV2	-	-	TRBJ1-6	TGTGCCAGCATGGCCAACAGAGAGTTTCTTTTTGATTCACCCCTCCACTTT	CASMANREFLFDSPLHF
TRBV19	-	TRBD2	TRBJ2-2	TGTGCCAGTAATCGACTAGCGGGGGATACCGGGGAGCTGTTTTTT	CASNRLAGDTGELFF
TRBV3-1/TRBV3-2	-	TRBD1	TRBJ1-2	TGTGCCAGCAGCCAACAAGACAGGGCTGGCTACACCTTC	CASSQQDRAGYTF
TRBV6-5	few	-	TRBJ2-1	TGTGCCAGCAGTTACGACAGAAATGAGCAGTTCTTC	CASSYDRNEQFF
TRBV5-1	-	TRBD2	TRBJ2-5	TGCGCCAGCAGCTCCGGGACTAGTGGAGAGACCCAGTACTTC	CASSSGTSGETQYF
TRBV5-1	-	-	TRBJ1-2	TGCGCCAGCAGCTTGTCTTTGATTGGAGATTCTGGCTACACCTTC	CASSLSLIGDSGYTF
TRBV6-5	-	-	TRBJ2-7	TGTGCCAGCAGTCCGCTAAGCGGGTACGAGCAGTACTTC	CASSPLSGYEQYF
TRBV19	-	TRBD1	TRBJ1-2	TGTGCCAGTACGGACCCCTTCGAGGGGGCGAGGGGGTATGGCTACACCTTC	CASTDPFEGARGYGYTF
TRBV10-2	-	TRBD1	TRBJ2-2	TGCGCCAGCAGTGTGGACAGGCGAAACGGGGAGCTGTTTTTT	CASSVDRRNGELFF
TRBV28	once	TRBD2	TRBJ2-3	TGTGCCAGCAGTGCCCCACTAGCGGGGGGGACAGATACGCAGTATTTT	CASSAPLAGGTDTQYF
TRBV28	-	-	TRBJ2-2	TGTGCCAGCAGTTCCACACCCCACACCGGGGAGCTGTTTTTT	CASSSTPHTGELFF
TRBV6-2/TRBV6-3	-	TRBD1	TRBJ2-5	TGTGCCAGCAGTCAGCCCGGGACAGCACAAGAGACCCAGTACTTC	CASSQPGTAQETQYF
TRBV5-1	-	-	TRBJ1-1	TGCGCCAGCAGCTCGACTTCTCAGAACACTGAAGCTTTCTTT	CASSSTSQNTEAFF